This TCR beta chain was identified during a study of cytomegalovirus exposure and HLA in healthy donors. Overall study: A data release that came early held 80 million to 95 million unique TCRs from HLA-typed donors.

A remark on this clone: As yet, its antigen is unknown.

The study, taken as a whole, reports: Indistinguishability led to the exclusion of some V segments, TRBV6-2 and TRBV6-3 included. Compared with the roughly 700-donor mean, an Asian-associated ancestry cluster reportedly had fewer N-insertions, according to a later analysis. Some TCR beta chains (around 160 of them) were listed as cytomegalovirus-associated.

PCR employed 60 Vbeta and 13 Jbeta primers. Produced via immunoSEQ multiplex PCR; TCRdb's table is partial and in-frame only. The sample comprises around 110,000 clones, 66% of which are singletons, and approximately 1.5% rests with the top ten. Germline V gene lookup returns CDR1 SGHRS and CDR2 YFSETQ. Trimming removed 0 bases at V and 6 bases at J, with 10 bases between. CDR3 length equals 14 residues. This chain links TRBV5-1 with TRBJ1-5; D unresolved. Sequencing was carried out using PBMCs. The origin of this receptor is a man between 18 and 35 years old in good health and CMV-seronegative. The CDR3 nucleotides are TGCGCCAGCAGCTTGGGGAACAGCGGTCAGCCCCAGCATTTT. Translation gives CASSLGNSGQPQHF.